One and the same sample provided the 26 T cell receptor beta chains below, sequenced in a study of T-cell memory formation after mild COVID-19 (dated by TCRdb to about 2021). Preparation of the library involved 5' RACE. Sequencing was carried out with an Illumina NovaSeq 6000. TCRdb trimmed the raw reads at Q25, called clones with MiXCR and kept productive beta chains. Each CDR3 protein gets just one entry, which takes the most common genes and DNA from the rows behind it. This sample is represented by about 470,000 distinct CDR3 sequences; over 15% of them were singletons. The top ten constitute about 12% of the sample. The sequencing sample was made of PBMCs or a T cell subset sorted from them (not recorded which). The receptors here all came from an adult woman who had mild COVID-19 (a few samples of this study predate the infection). The sample titles of this study are shuffled in the database, so cell type and time point are left out; the donor was told from shared clones.

This chain connects TRBV19 to TRBJ2-3; no clear D gene. The CDR3 sequence is 16 residues long. The ends were cut back, 5 bases at V and 2 bases at J, with 17 bases in the middle. The germline V gene has CDR1 LNHDA and CDR2 SQIVND (reference sequence). CDR3 in amino acids: CASSRSERRATDTQYF. CDR3 DNA sequence: TGTGCCAGTAGTCGATCGGAAAGACGGGCCACAGATACGCAGTATTTT.

This clonotype was observed a handful of times. CDR3 DNA sequence: TGTGCCAGCAGTTTATCGAGCGGGGACGGGGAGCTGTTTTTT. Amino acid sequence: CASSLSSGDGELFF. The chain is built from TRBV12-3 or TRBV12-4 and TRBJ2-2, with 7 bases fitting TRBD2. Unmatched junction bases numbered 4, after V lost 2 bases and J lost 7 bases. The CDR3 covers 14 residues.

This clonotype occurred a few times. This sequence joins TRBV25-1 and TRBJ1-6; D gene uncertain. The CDR3 runs to 13 residues. V lost 2 bases and J lost 7, with 6 bases in between. CDR1 and CDR2 from the germline V gene are MGHDK and SYGVNS. The CDR3 region is CASSETRNSPLHF. The CDR3 DNA sequence: TGTGCCAGCAGTGAAACCAGGAATTCACCCCTCCACTTT.

The V and J genes are TRBV28 and TRBJ2-5, with D maybe TRBD2 (5 bases). CDR3 size: 16 residues. V lost 4 bases and J 1 base, leaving 16 bases between the germline ends. The germline gives CDR1 MDHEN, CDR2 SYDVKM. The CDR3 sequence is CASSSAAVWAQETQYF. For the CDR3, the DNA is TGTGCCAGCAGTTCCGCAGCGGTCTGGGCCCAAGAGACCCAGTACTTC.

This clonotype was found many times. The chain joins TRBV7-8 to TRBJ2-7, with a possible D match to TRBD1 (5 bases). This CDR3 region has 13 residues. V shed 7 bases and J shed 2 bases, with 12 bases lying between them. Per germline, CDR1 SGHVS and CDR2 FQNEAQ. In DNA, the CDR3 is TGTGCCAGCACCTTGGGGCGCCCCTACGAGCAGTACTTC. Its translation is CASTLGRPYEQYF.

At least ten counts were recorded for this clonotype. This rearrangement joins TRBV11-2 to TRBJ2-1; 7 nucleotides align to TRBD2. V was pared by 6 bases and J by 2 bases, with 4 bases of the junction left unmatched. Germline V gives CDR1 SGHAT, CDR2 FQNNGV. The CDR3 is 14 amino acids. The CDR3 nucleotides are TGTGCCAGCAGAGGGAGGGAAGCCTACAATGAGCAGTTCTTC. Residues: CASRGREAYNEQFF. The full variable domain, completed using reference TRBV11-2 and TRBJ2-1, is EAGVAQSPRYKIIEKRQSVAFWCNPISGHATLYWYQQILGQGPKLLIQFQNNGVVDDSQLPKDRFSAERLKGVDSTLKIQPAKLEDSAVYLCASRGREAYNEQFFGPGTRLTVL.

There are many counts of this clonotype. This chain connects TRBV11-2 to TRBJ2-3; D remains ambiguous. V was pared by 2 bases and J by 6 bases, with 6 bases between. Germline values: CDR1 SGHAT, CDR2 FQNNGV. The CDR3 totals 12 residues. CDR3 region: CASSLTMDTQYF. CDR3 sequence (DNA): TGTGCCAGCAGCTTAACGATGGATACGCAGTATTTT. Drawing the rest from reference TRBV11-2 and TRBJ2-3, the complete variable domain is EAGVAQSPRYKIIEKRQSVAFWCNPISGHATLYWYQQILGQGPKLLIQFQNNGVVDDSQLPKDRFSAERLKGVDSTLKIQPAKLEDSAVYLCASSLTMDTQYFGPGTRLTVL.

The rearrangement links TRBV5-6 to TRBJ2-7; no definite D call. V was trimmed by 4 bases and J by 0 bases, leaving 17 bases between them. The germline V gene encodes CDR1 SGHDT and CDR2 YYEEEE. The CDR3 has 16 amino acids. The DNA of the CDR3 is TGTGCCAGCAGCACGGGCGTCTATCCTCGCTCCTACGAGCAGTACTTC. Amino acids: CASSTGVYPRSYEQYF.

This rearrangement joins TRBV4-1 to TRBJ2-3, with 15 bases fitting TRBD2. There are 17 residues in the CDR3. V shed 0 bases and J 6 bases; nucleotides not matched to a gene: 4. The germline gives CDR1 MGHRA, CDR2 YSYEKL. CDR3 in DNA: TGCGCCAGCAGCCAAGAAGGGACTAGCGGGGGGAGGGATACGCAGTATTTT. Translated, it gives CASSQEGTSGGRDTQYF.

This clonotype was picked up many times. One end of the junction fails to match germline, which may point to a read error. CDR3 protein: CASSLGGENTEAFF. The CDR3 DNA reads as TGTGCCAGCAGTTTGGGGGGAGAGAACACTGAAGCTTTCTTT. The chain is built from TRBV5-1 and TRBJ1-1; possible D gene TRBD1, 5 bases. Germline assignment: CDR1 SGHRS and CDR2 YFSETQ. The CDR3 loop spans 14 amino acids.

This clonotype has only a few counts. The CDR3 region is CASSLERGGRQTQYF. CDR3 nucleotide sequence: TGTGCCAGCAGCTTAGAACGGGGGGGCCGCCAGACCCAGTACTTC. The gene calls are TRBV7-2 and TRBJ2-5; TRBD2 matches at 8 bases. The trim removed 1 base at V and 6 bases at J, leaving 7 bases unmatched. The CDR3 runs to 15 residues. Germline values: CDR1 SGHTA, CDR2 FQGNSA.

The table lists this clonotype with a few counts. The CDR3 loop is CASREGSDTQYF. The CDR3 bases are TGCGCCAGCAGGGAGGGATCGGATACGCAGTATTTT. This rearrangement joins TRBV5-1 to TRBJ2-3; D possibly corresponds to TRBD2 (6 bases). Germline V gene sequence: CDR1 SGHRS, CDR2 YFSETQ. The V end lost 5 bases, the J end lost 6 bases, and 10 bases lay between the germline ends. There are 12 residues in the CDR3. Supplemented by reference TRBV5-1 and TRBJ2-3, the full variable domain reads KAGVTQTPRYLIKTRGQQVTLSCSPISGHRSVSWYQQTPGQGLQFLFEYFSETQRNKGNFPGRFSGRQFSNSRSEMNVSTLELGDSALYLCASREGSDTQYFGPGTRLTVL.

This clonotype was detected a few times. The chain couples TRBV2 to TRBJ2-3; perhaps TRBD2 as D (5 bases). The CDR3 consists of 15 residues. Trimming stripped 4 bases from V and 3 bases from J, with 14 bases between. Germline V gene lookup returns CDR1 SNHLY and CDR2 FYNNEI. The CDR3 sequence is CASSVPGSRTDTQYF. The CDR3 DNA reads as TGTGCCAGCAGTGTCCCGGGGAGTAGGACAGATACGCAGTATTTT.

V gene TRBV18 combines with J gene TRBJ2-1, with a tentative D call TRBD2 (5 bases). Per the germline V gene, CDR1 is KGHSH and CDR2 is LQKENI. The CDR3 sequence is 15 residues long. V lost 3 bases and J lost 3, with 12 bases in between. The CDR3 spells CASSPSGLNYNEQFF. CDR3 nucleotides: TGTGCCAGCTCACCGAGCGGCCTGAACTACAATGAGCAGTTCTTC.

This clonotype turned up a few times. The chain is built from TRBV18 and TRBJ2-7; D might be TRBD1 (6 bases). V was pared by 0 bases and J by 8 bases, with 11 bases between. This CDR3 comprises 13 residues. CDR1 is KGHSH, CDR2 LQKENI, per germline. CDR3 sequence reads: CASSPPGTGQQYF. The CDR3 DNA reads TGTGCCAGCTCACCACCGGGAACAGGGCAGCAGTACTTC.

This clonotype was recorded at least ten times. This chain joins TRBV7-2 and TRBJ2-5; 7 positions agree with TRBD2. This CDR3 has 19 amino acids. Germline V gene data show CDR1 as SGHTA and CDR2 as FQGNSA. The J segment lost 4 bases and the V segment lost 4 bases, leaving 21 bases of the junction unmatched. The CDR3 loop reads CASSSPGGTVQGGTETQYF. CDR3 nucleotide sequence: TGTGCCAGCAGCTCACCGGGGGGTACAGTGCAGGGAGGAACAGAGACCCAGTACTTC.

This clonotype was detected a few times. The chain is built from TRBV4-1 and TRBJ1-4, with D possibly being TRBD1 (5 bases). Between the trimmed V and J ends, which lost 4 bases and 7 bases, there was a span of 16 bases. This CDR3 is 15 amino acids long. The germline CDR1 and CDR2 sequences are MGHRA and YSYEKL. CDR3 loop: CASSRVPGQSEKLFF. Written as DNA, the CDR3 is TGCGCCAGCAGCCGTGTACCGGGGCAGTCTGAAAAACTGTTTTTT.

The CDR3 region is CSVETGGRVSTGELFF. The CDR3 nucleotides read TGCAGCGTTGAAACGGGCGGCAGGGTGAGCACCGGGGAGCTGTTTTTT. J is TRBJ2-2 and V is TRBV29-1; D might be TRBD1 (5 bases). Deletions cut 2 bases from V and 4 bases from J, with 17 bases between. Germline CDR1 and CDR2: SQVTM and ANQGSEA. CDR3 length equals 16 residues.

This clonotype came up a few times. This chain uses TRBV12-3 or TRBV12-4 with TRBJ2-1; no clear D. V lost 4 bases and J lost 9, with 7 bases in between. The CDR3 contains 11 residues. CDR3 DNA sequence: TGTGCCAGCAGTTCGGTCCGTGAGCAGTTCTTC. Amino acids: CASSSVREQFF.

The chain couples TRBV25-1 to TRBJ2-1; TRBD1 is a possible D gene (6 bases). Germline V gene sequence: CDR1 MGHDK, CDR2 SYGVNS. The CDR3 has 16 residues. Trimming pared 4 bases from V and 8 bases from J, leaving 21 bases between. The CDR3 is CASSGDIKTPRDEQFF. DNA of the CDR3: TGTGCCAGCAGTGGGGACATAAAGACCCCGAGAGATGAGCAGTTCTTC.

This clonotype has more than one count but fewer than ten. The chain couples TRBV10-3 to TRBJ2-3; D gene unclear. V dropped 0 bases and J dropped 3 bases, with 10 bases sitting between them. The CDR3 totals 15 residues. Per germline, CDR1 ENHRY and CDR2 SYGVKD. CDR3: CAISESATVTDTQYF. For the CDR3, the DNA is TGTGCCATCAGTGAGTCGGCAACCGTAACAGATACGCAGTATTTT.

This clonotype was counted ten times or more. This chain links TRBV7-9 with TRBJ2-1, with 8 bases that match TRBD2. The CDR3 totals 14 residues. CDR1 is SEHNR, CDR2 FQNEAQ, per germline (reference sequence). The V gene end was trimmed by 7 bases and the J gene end by 5 bases; junction bases not matched to a gene: 7. The CDR3 DNA is TGTGCCAGCAAATTAAATAGCGGGGACAATGAGCAGTTCTTC. Its translation is CASKLNSGDNEQFF.

The chain carries TRBV7-9 and TRBJ2-7, with TRBD1 as a possible D gene (7 bases). Germline CDR1 and CDR2: SEHNR and FQNEAQ (reference sequence). V was trimmed by 5 bases and J by 6 bases, leaving 20 bases between them. CDR3 size: 15 residues. In nucleotides, the CDR3 is TGTGCCAGCAGCCCTAGGGGGGACAGACAGGGCGAGCAGTACTTC. Protein sequence: CASSPRGDRQGEQYF.

In this sample, this clonotype turned up a few times. This sequence joins TRBV6-2 or TRBV6-3 and TRBJ1-2; no clear D. From germline, CDR1 is MNHEY and CDR2 SVGEGT. V gave up 4 bases and J gave up 8 bases, with 14 bases separating them. This CDR3 comprises 13 residues. Here the CDR3 DNA reads TGTGCCAGCAGTTCAGGAGCCCCGGGGGGCTACACCTTC. As protein: CASSSGAPGGYTF.

This rearrangement joins TRBV7-3 to TRBJ2-7; TRBD1 or TRBD2 may be the D gene (5 bases each). Trimming left V 0 bases short and J 5 bases short, with 8 bases between. CDR3 length equals 13 residues. The germline V gene has CDR1 SGHTA and CDR2 FQGTGA. The CDR3 is CASSLTSGHEQYF. CDR3 nucleotide sequence: TGTGCCAGCAGCTTAACGTCGGGGCACGAGCAGTACTTC.

This clonotype was detected many times. The chain employs TRBV5-6 and TRBJ1-6; D not resolved. CDR1 SGHDT and CDR2 YYEEEE come from the germline V gene. V lost 4 bases and J 7 bases, leaving 18 bases between the germline ends. The CDR3 is 16 residues long. CDR3 DNA: TGTGCCAGCAGCATTGGGCCTAGGGTCGAAAATTCACCCCTCCACTTT. The encoded protein is CASSIGPRVENSPLHF.